The T cell receptor beta chain under discussion was sequenced for a study of a mutant IDH1 vaccine in newly diagnosed glioma. Study details: Averaging roughly 40 years of age, treated patients were about 60% male and around 38% female. Week 47 marked visit V13, whereas week 35 marked visit V12. Findings and caveats of the study: Apparently unrelated to pseudoprogression were changes in the top peripheral T cell clonotypes.

About this clone itself: Its matching antigen is unknown.

Method: immunoSEQ multiplex PCR; TCRdb's copy keeps in-frame clones and lacks some. There are 45,000 to 55,000 clones in the sample; approximately 88% occur only once, and about 4% lies in the top ten. Time point defined: week 47, end of study. The content of each vaccine dose was 300 ug of mutant IDH1 20-mer peptide, and topical imiquimod accompanied it. The astrocytomas were IDH1-mutant, ATRX-negative, and WHO grade 3 or 4. The source of this sequence is a young woman with glioma. Some clones in this sample may be carry-over from other donors' samples. Sequenced here: PBMCs, sampled from a glioma patient whose treatment included an IDH1 peptide vaccine.

CDR3 amino acids: CASSLYGDEQYF. The CDR3 bases are TGTGCCAGCAGCTTATACGGGGACGAGCAGTACTTC. The chain couples TRBV7-9 to TRBJ2-7; tentative D call: TRBD2 (5 bases). Germline lookup yields CDR1 SEHNR and CDR2 FQNEAQ (reference sequence). CDR3 length equals 12 residues. The V end lost 2 bases, the J end lost 5 bases, and 7 bases lay between the germline ends.